Shown below are 32 T cell receptor beta chains from a single sample sequenced in a study of blood T cell repertoires in COVID-19 (dated by TCRdb to 2020 to 2022). Libraries were constructed by the immunoSEQ multiplex PCR assay. The source is immuneACCESS, and TCRdb retained only in-frame sequences with V and J called. Part of the clones is not carried over; for the studies checked, unresolved V genes explain less than half of this, and the remainder is unexplained. The sample has about 250,000 clones on record, approximately 82% of them singletons. The top ten hold roughly 7.8% of the sample. The sequencing sample was made of peripheral blood. The receptors were gathered from a man aged 35 to 55 with active or convalescent COVID-19.

The gene calls are TRBV11-3 and TRBJ2-1; D is unclear. This CDR3 comprises 12 residues. Trimming shortened V by 3 bases and J by 8 bases, and 8 bases separated the two germline ends. Germline V CDR1 and CDR2: SGHNT, YENEEA. Here the CDR3 DNA reads TGTGCCAGCAGCTTCCGAGGCGATGAGCAGTTCTTC. This sequence encodes CASSFRGDEQFF.

The V gene is TRBV5-8, the J gene TRBJ2-2; 9 positions match TRBD1. V lost 7 bases and J lost 7; bases outside the gene matches: 11. The CDR3 sequence is 15 residues long. Germline CDR1 reads SGHTS; CDR2 reads YDEGEE. CDR3 loop: CASREAGQGIGELFF. The CDR3 coding sequence is TGTGCCAGCCGGGAAGCGGGACAGGGAATCGGGGAGCTGTTTTTT.

This chain uses TRBV27 with TRBJ1-2, with D perhaps TRBD1 (5 bases). The V gene lost 3 bases and the J gene lost 0 bases, with 8 bases spanning the gap. This CDR3 is 14 amino acids long. Germline V gene sequence: CDR1 MNHEY, CDR2 SMNVEV (reference sequence). This chain's CDR3 is CASSLTASNYGYTF. Written as DNA, the CDR3 is TGTGCCAGCAGTTTGACAGCCTCTAACTATGGCTACACCTTC.

This clone was recorded only once. The V gene is TRBV5-1, the J gene TRBJ1-3, with unresolved D. The germline V gene has CDR1 SGHRS and CDR2 YFSETQ. This CDR3 is 16 amino acids long. Between the trimmed V and J ends, which lost 0 bases and 3 bases, there was a span of 13 bases. CDR3 nucleotides: TGCGCCAGCAGCTTGGGCGTATCGGGTAATGGAAACACCATATATTTT. Protein sequence: CASSLGVSGNGNTIYF.

This clone was recorded a few times. V and J are TRBV14 and TRBJ2-5, with 9 bases matching TRBD1. The germline V gene has CDR1 SGHDN and CDR2 FVKESK. The CDR3 totals 15 residues. Trimming at V came to 3 bases and at J to 5 bases, leaving 7 bases not matched to a gene. The CDR3 nucleotides read TGTGCCAGCAGCCATCTCGGGACAGGGTGGGAGACCCAGTACTTC. This sequence encodes CASSHLGTGWETQYF.

The rearrangement links TRBV3-1 (or the pseudogene TRBV3-2) to TRBJ1-1; 8 bases agree with TRBD1. After removal of 1 base from V and 0 bases from J, the junction contained 7 bases not matched to a gene. Germline V gene sequence: CDR1 LGHDT, CDR2 YNNKEL (reference sequence). The CDR3 spans 17 residues. The CDR3 spells CASSQGTGIFMNTEAFF. CDR3 coding DNA: TGTGCCAGCAGCCAAGGGACAGGGATCTTCATGAACACTGAAGCTTTCTTT.

The J gene is TRBJ2-3, the V gene TRBV5-1; D possibly corresponds to TRBD2 (6 bases). V shed 2 bases and J shed 4 bases, with 14 bases lying between them. Germline lookup yields CDR1 SGHRS and CDR2 YFSETQ. CDR3 length: 15 amino acids. The CDR3 is CASSLAGPGADTQYF. DNA of the CDR3: TGCGCCAGCAGCTTAGCGGGCCCAGGCGCAGATACGCAGTATTTT.

V usage is TRBV25-1 and J usage is TRBJ2-1; 11 nucleotides align to TRBD2. This CDR3 has 15 residues. Germline-derived CDR1 and CDR2 are MGHDK and SYGVNS. V lost 4 bases and J lost 4; bases outside the gene matches: 3. The CDR3 sequence is CASSAGLAGYNEQFF. The DNA for the CDR3 is TGTGCCAGCAGTGCCGGACTAGCGGGTTACAATGAGCAGTTCTTC.

V usage is TRBV30 and J usage is TRBJ1-6; D perhaps matches TRBD1 (5 bases). Trimming shortened V by 4 bases and J by 0 bases, and 10 bases separated the two germline ends. CDR3 length equals 15 residues. CDR1 GTSNPN and CDR2 SVGIG come from the germline V gene (reference sequence). The CDR3 here is CAWNRMSSYNSPLHF. DNA of the CDR3: TGTGCCTGGAACAGGATGAGCTCCTATAATTCACCCCTCCACTTT.

This clone was counted a few times. The V and J genes are TRBV7-9 and TRBJ2-5; 13 nucleotides match TRBD2. The CDR3 runs to 16 residues. V shed 1 base, J shed 3 bases, and the junction held 2 bases outside the gene matches. Germline CDR1 SEHNR, CDR2 FQNEAQ (reference sequence). The CDR3 is CASSLGTSGREETQYF. The CDR3, as DNA: TGTGCCAGCAGCTTAGGAACTAGCGGGAGGGAAGAGACCCAGTACTTC.

The chain has TRBV2 and TRBJ2-1; the D is unclear. V was trimmed by 5 bases and J by 10 bases, leaving 15 bases between them. The CDR3 spans 13 residues. CDR1 and CDR2 from the germline V gene are SNHLY and FYNNEI. The CDR3: CASSSAAQSEQFF. In nucleotides, the CDR3 is TGTGCCAGCAGTTCGGCGGCACAATCGGAGCAGTTCTTC.

V is TRBV24-1 and J is TRBJ2-7, with D possibly TRBD1 on 5 matching bases. Between the trimmed V and J ends, which lost 6 bases and 7 bases, there was a span of 9 bases. Germline loops: CDR1 KGHDR, CDR2 SFDVKD. This CDR3 is built from 11 residues. The CDR3 protein is CATSQGWEQYF. The CDR3 DNA sequence: TGTGCCACCAGTCAGGGTTGGGAGCAGTACTTC.

The V call is TRBV14, the J call TRBJ2-2; possible D gene TRBD2, 5 bases. Germline CDR1 SGHDN, CDR2 FVKESK. V gave up 6 bases and J gave up 2 bases, with 10 bases separating them. This CDR3 is built from 14 residues. CDR3 in amino acids: CASRGPGNTGELFF. In DNA form, the CDR3 reads TGTGCCAGCAGGGGTCCGGGAAACACCGGGGAGCTGTTTTTT. Full variable domain (rest looked up from reference TRBV14 and TRBJ2-2): EAGVTQFPSHSVIEKGQTVTLRCDPISGHDNLYWYRRVMGKEIKFLLHFVKESKQDESGMPNNRFLAERTGGTYSTLKVQPAELEDSGVYFCASRGPGNTGELFFGEGSRLTVL.

V is TRBV30 and J is TRBJ2-1; D is ambiguous. The CDR3 is made up of 11 amino acids. V was pared by 0 bases and J by 10 bases, with 7 bases between. Per the germline V gene, CDR1 is GTSNPN and CDR2 is SVGIG (reference sequence). The CDR3 nucleotides read TGTGCCTGGAGTGTAGCTGAGGAGCAGTTCTTC. Translation: CAWSVAEEQFF.

V is TRBV30 and J is TRBJ2-3; the match to TRBD2 covers 9 bases. The CDR3 consists of 15 residues. V lost 2 bases to trimming and J lost 7 bases; unmatched junction nucleotides: 10. CDR1 is GTSNPN and CDR2 is SVGIG in the germline V gene (reference sequence). The CDR3 spells CAWSYSPSGEYTQYF. CDR3 nucleotides: TGTGCCTGGAGTTACTCCCCTAGCGGGGAATATACGCAGTATTTT. Full variable domain (remainder filled in from reference TRBV30 and TRBJ2-3): SQTIHQWPATLVQPVGSPLSLECTVEGTSNPNLYWYRQAAGRGLQLLFYSVGIGQISSEVPQNLSASRPQDRQFILSSKKLLLSDSGFYLCAWSYSPSGEYTQYFGPGTRLTVL.

A single count supports this clone. This sample includes further DNA sequences coding for the same CDR3. This chain uses TRBV30 with TRBJ1-5; D may be TRBD1 (5 bases). V lost 0 bases to trimming and J lost 2 bases, with 8 bases between them. The CDR3 extends over 14 amino acids. Germline CDR1 GTSNPN, CDR2 SVGIG (reference sequence). The CDR3 coding sequence is TGTGCCTGGAGTGTAGGGGCCGGCAATCAGCCCCAGCATTTT. Amino acids: CAWSVGAGNQPQHF.

This chain uses TRBV24-1 with TRBJ2-5, with TRBD1 matching 7 bases. The CDR3 is made up of 14 amino acids. V trimming: 3 bases; J trimming: 2 bases; junction bases outside the gene matches: 2. Germline V gives CDR1 KGHDR, CDR2 SFDVKD. CDR3 nucleotides: TGTGCCACCAGTGATCCGGGACAGCAAGAGACCCAGTACTTC. Translated: CATSDPGQQETQYF.

This chain links TRBV12-3 or TRBV12-4 with TRBJ1-2; possibly TRBD1 for D (6 bases). The CDR3 contains 13 residues. Trimming cost V 7 bases and J 4 bases, with 13 bases left between them. The CDR3: CASKQGPGYGYTF. CDR3 in DNA: TGTGCCAGCAAACAGGGACCCGGCTATGGCTACACCTTC.

The CDR3 sequence: CASSPIPPGQVNEQFF. As DNA, the CDR3 is TGCGCCAGCAGCCCTATCCCGCCAGGGCAGGTCAATGAGCAGTTCTTC. V usage is TRBV5-1 and J usage is TRBJ2-1; D is perhaps TRBD1 (5 bases). The CDR3 covers 16 residues. Deletions cut 4 bases from V and 6 bases from J, with 20 bases between. Germline V gene sequence: CDR1 SGHRS, CDR2 YFSETQ.

The chain is built from TRBV7-2 and TRBJ1-5; possible D gene TRBD1, 5 bases. This CDR3 contains 15 residues. From germline, CDR1 is SGHTA and CDR2 FQGNSA. Trimming removed 5 bases at V and 7 bases at J, with 18 bases between. In nucleotides, the CDR3 is TGTGCCAGCAGCCCCTCGGGGCGGGAAGGACAGCCCCAGCATTTT. As protein: CASSPSGREGQPQHF. Based on the CDR3 plus reference TRBV7-2 and TRBJ1-5, the full variable domain is GAGVSQSPSNKVTEKGKDVELRCDPISGHTALYWYRQSLGQGLEFLIYFQGNSAPDKSGLPSDRFSAERTGGSVSTLTIQRTQQEDSAVYLCASSPSGREGQPQHFGDGTRLSIL.

The chain combines TRBV28 with TRBJ1-1; D may be TRBD1 (6 bases). V lost 7 bases to trimming and J lost 7 bases, with 16 bases between them. Germline CDR1 and CDR2: MDHEN and SYDVKM. The CDR3 extends over 13 amino acids. CDR3 DNA: TGTGCCAGCACCCATGGGGGGGCACGTGAAGCTTTCTTT. This codes for CASTHGGAREAFF.

The chain joins TRBV9 to TRBJ2-7; 8 bases align to TRBD1. V shed 4 bases, J shed 3 bases, and the junction held 9 bases outside the gene matches. This CDR3 comprises 15 residues. Germline CDR1 and CDR2: SGDLS and YYNGEE. CDR3 loop: CASSPEGQGNYEQYF. The DNA for the CDR3 is TGTGCCAGCAGCCCTGAAGGACAGGGTAACTACGAGCAGTACTTC.

In DNA form, the CDR3 reads TGCGCCAGCAGCCCCGGACTAGTTGTGAGTGAGACCCAGTACTTC. Translating it yields CASSPGLVVSETQYF. The J gene is TRBJ2-5, the V gene TRBV5-1; 7 bases agree with TRBD2. Germline values: CDR1 SGHRS, CDR2 YFSETQ. Trimming removed 4 bases from V and 5 bases from J; junction bases left unmatched: 11. The length of the CDR3 is 15 residues.

The CDR3 DNA reads TGTGCCAGCAGCTCCCAAGCGATGAACACTGAAGCTTTCTTT. Its protein product is CASSSQAMNTEAFF. The rearrangement joins TRBV7-9 to TRBJ1-1; D remains unclear. Trimming removed 4 bases from V and 0 bases from J, with 9 bases in between. The CDR3 is 14 residues long. Germline V CDR1 and CDR2: SEHNR, FQNEAQ (reference sequence).

This sequence joins TRBV11-2 and TRBJ2-7; no reliable D call. Germline CDR1 SGHAT, CDR2 FQNNGV. V was shortened by 1 base and J by 4 bases, with 11 bases between the two germline ends. The CDR3 runs 14 residues. CDR3 sequence reads: CASSLVGYTYEQYF. Written as DNA, the CDR3 is TGTGCCAGCAGCTTAGTCGGGTACACGTACGAGCAGTACTTC.

This clone has just one count. The rearrangement uses TRBV6-2 or TRBV6-3 and TRBJ2-2, with D unresolved. The germline V and J ends were trimmed by 2 bases and 4 bases, with 5 bases remaining between them. Per the germline V gene, CDR1 is MNHEY and CDR2 is SVGEGT. There are 13 residues in the CDR3. As DNA, the CDR3 is TGTGCCAGCAGTTACATACTCACCGGGGAGCTGTTTTTT. Amino acids: CASSYILTGELFF.

This chain links TRBV5-1 with TRBJ2-2; possibly TRBD1 for D (6 bases). The V gene lost 0 bases and the J gene lost 2 bases, with 14 bases spanning the gap. This CDR3 has 17 amino acids. Germline loops: CDR1 SGHRS, CDR2 YFSETQ. CDR3 sequence (DNA): TGCGCCAGCAGCTTGGCCATGGCAGGGGTTAACACCGGGGAGCTGTTTTTT. The encoded protein is CASSLAMAGVNTGELFF.

DNA for the CDR3: TGTGCCAGCAGTTACTCCGGGACAGGGGTAAACATTCAGTACTTC. Translating gives CASSYSGTGVNIQYF. J is TRBJ2-4 and V is TRBV6-5; TRBD1 matches at 10 bases. Germline loops: CDR1 MNHEY, CDR2 SVGAGI. The CDR3 extends over 15 amino acids. After removal of 0 bases from V and 6 bases from J, the junction contained 2 bases not matched to a gene.

The V call is TRBV18, the J call TRBJ1-5; possibly TRBD1 for D (5 bases). The ends were cut back, 3 bases at V and 8 bases at J, with 11 bases in the middle. The V gene's germline CDR1 is KGHSH and CDR2 LQKENI. This CDR3 has 13 amino acids. The CDR3 region is CASSPRGGEPQHF. The CDR3 DNA reads as TGTGCCAGCTCACCCCGGGGGGGTGAGCCCCAGCATTTT.

The chain uses TRBV15 and TRBJ2-7; a possible D gene is TRBD1 (5 bases). Germline CDR1 reads LNHNV; CDR2 reads YYDKDF (reference sequence). There are 15 residues in the CDR3. Trimming cost V 5 bases and J 1 base, with 15 bases left between them. The CDR3 sequence: CATSGQRGNSYEQYF. The CDR3 bases are TGTGCCACCAGCGGCCAAAGGGGTAATTCCTACGAGCAGTACTTC.

The chain couples TRBV4-1 to TRBJ1-2, with TRBD1 as a possible D gene (5 bases). The CDR3 is made up of 16 amino acids. CDR1 and CDR2 (germline): MGHRA, YSYEKL. With 0 bases removed from V and 0 bases from J, the gap between germline ends came to 11 bases. The CDR3 sequence is CASSQDGRGANYGYTF. The CDR3 DNA reads as TGCGCCAGCAGCCAAGATGGAAGGGGTGCTAACTATGGCTACACCTTC.

V usage is TRBV14 and J usage is TRBJ2-3, with 8 positions matching TRBD1. Germline lookup yields CDR1 SGHDN and CDR2 FVKESK. The V segment lost 4 bases and the J segment 4 bases; nucleotides outside the gene matches: 4. There are 14 residues in the CDR3. CDR3 sequence: CASSRQGAADTQYF. The DNA of the CDR3 is TGTGCCAGCAGCCGCCAGGGGGCCGCAGATACGCAGTATTTT. The entire variable domain, with the rest obtained from reference TRBV14 and TRBJ2-3, is as follows: EAGVTQFPSHSVIEKGQTVTLRCDPISGHDNLYWYRRVMGKEIKFLLHFVKESKQDESGMPNNRFLAERTGGTYSTLKVQPAELEDSGVYFCASSRQGAADTQYFGPGTRLTVL.